The 32 T cell receptor beta chains below were found in one sample sequenced in a study of identical twins. TCRdb re-called the 5' RACE reads through MiXCR, storing one row per CDR3 protein. This table has 570,000 or so distinct CDR3 sequences, over 8.5% appearing once. The sample was also reused in another study, on yellow fever vaccine responses in identical twins.

Material for sequencing was PBMCs. These receptors came from a woman between 18 and 29 years old in good health.

This clonotype was seen a handful of times. The rearrangement uses TRBV15 and TRBJ2-7; D might be TRBD2 (5 bases). Trimming left V 3 bases short and J 2 bases short, with 11 bases between. Germline loops: CDR1 LNHNV, CDR2 YYDKDF (reference sequence). This CDR3 spans 14 amino acids. The CDR3 sequence is CATSRSDLTYEQYF. CDR3 coding DNA: TGTGCCACCAGCAGGTCGGACTTAACCTACGAGCAGTACTTC. Full variable domain (outside the CDR3, taken from reference TRBV15 and TRBJ2-7): DAMVIQNPRYQVTQFGKPVTLSCSQTLNHNVMYWYQQKSSQAPKLLFHYYDKDFNNEADTPDNFQSRRPNTSFCFLDIRSPGLGDTAMYLCATSRSDLTYEQYFGPGTRLTVT.

The chain uses TRBV4-1 and TRBJ2-3, with D possibly matching TRBD2 (5 bases). CDR1 and CDR2 from the germline V gene are MGHRA and YSYEKL. This CDR3 contains 16 residues. V shed 0 bases and J shed 3 bases, with 13 bases lying between them. The CDR3 DNA follows: TGCGCCAGCAGCCAAGATTTTAACAGCGGAACAGATACGCAGTATTTT. Residues: CASSQDFNSGTDTQYF.

This clonotype was counted at least ten times. The chain carries TRBV5-1 and TRBJ2-1; D may be TRBD2 (6 bases). The CDR3 length is 15 residues. Deletions cut 6 bases from V and 0 bases from J, with 13 bases between. Germline CDR1 SGHRS, CDR2 YFSETQ. CDR3 sequence reads: CASNPGLSSYNEQFF. In nucleotides, the CDR3 is TGCGCCAGCAACCCGGGACTCAGCTCCTACAATGAGCAGTTCTTC.

The gene calls are TRBV29-1 and TRBJ2-3, with D perhaps matching TRBD1 (5 bases). The CDR3 is 13 amino acids. Germline values: CDR1 SQVTM, CDR2 ANQGSEA. With 8 bases removed from V and 2 bases from J, the gap between germline ends came to 14 bases. The CDR3 sequence is CSLDDRNTDTQYF. The CDR3 DNA reads as TGCAGCCTGGACGACAGAAACACAGATACGCAGTATTTT.

This clonotype was seen a handful of times. The rearrangement links TRBV15 to TRBJ1-5; D gene ambiguous. The CDR3 is made up of 13 amino acids. Per the germline V gene, CDR1 is LNHNV and CDR2 is YYDKDF (reference sequence). V lost 0 bases, J lost 6 bases, and 6 bases lay in between. CDR3 region: CATSRDRRQPQHF. As DNA, the CDR3 is TGTGCCACCAGCAGAGATAGGCGTCAGCCCCAGCATTTT.

This clonotype appeared many times. The chain is built from TRBV7-9 and TRBJ1-1, with D possibly TRBD1 on 5 matching bases. The CDR3 has 12 residues. V lost 6 bases to trimming and J lost 8 bases, with 13 bases between them. Germline CDR1 reads SEHNR; CDR2 reads FQNEAQ (reference sequence). The CDR3 loop is CASSARWTEAFF. The CDR3 region has the DNA TGTGCCAGCAGTGCCAGGTGGACAGAAGCTTTCTTT.

This clonotype was picked up a small number of times. J is TRBJ2-7 and V is TRBV29-1; D unclear. V was clipped by 0 bases and J by 5 bases, with 8 bases between them. Per the germline V gene, CDR1 is SQVTM and CDR2 is ANQGSEA. CDR3 length: 12 amino acids. Written as DNA, the CDR3 is TGCAGCGTTGAAGAGGACCCGCACGAGCAGTACTTC. It codes for CSVEEDPHEQYF.

This clonotype has a handful of counts. CDR3 nucleotide sequence: TGTGCCAGCAGTAAGACAGGGGGCGTCTCCTACGAGCAGTACTTC. Translating it yields CASSKTGGVSYEQYF. The V and J genes are TRBV28 and TRBJ2-7, with 10 nucleotides matching TRBD1. Germline V gene sequence: CDR1 MDHEN, CDR2 SYDVKM. V shed 5 bases, J shed 0 bases, and the junction held 4 bases outside the gene matches. This CDR3 has 15 residues.

This chain links TRBV30 with TRBJ2-1; D is possibly TRBD1 or TRBD2 (5 bases each). This CDR3 has 11 amino acids. Germline V gene sequence: CDR1 GTSNPN, CDR2 SVGIG (reference sequence). Trimming pared 1 base from V and 9 bases from J, leaving 7 bases between. CDR3 amino acids: CAWSAGTEQFF. The CDR3 nucleotides read TGTGCCTGGAGTGCGGGGACTGAGCAGTTCTTC.

This clonotype was counted a few times. CDR3 protein: CASSQGRPQRESDTQYF. The CDR3 nucleotides read TGTGCCAGCAGCCAAGGTAGACCCCAGCGGGAGTCAGATACGCAGTATTTT. The chain employs TRBV14 and TRBJ2-3; TRBD2 agrees at 8 bases. Germline V gene data show CDR1 as SGHDN and CDR2 as FVKESK. This CDR3 comprises 17 residues. With 1 base clipped from V and 4 bases from J, the junction kept 10 bases outside the gene matches.

The chain recombines TRBV30 with TRBJ2-6; D possibly corresponds to TRBD2 (7 bases). Trimming pared 2 bases from V and 4 bases from J, leaving 12 bases between. Per the germline V gene, CDR1 is GTSNPN and CDR2 is SVGIG (reference sequence). This CDR3 spans 15 amino acids. Here the CDR3 reads CAWSRGGTGANVLTF. The CDR3 bases are TGTGCCTGGAGTAGGGGGGGTACCGGGGCCAACGTCCTGACTTTC.

CDR3 residues: CASSSLYSERGNEQFF. As DNA, the CDR3 is TGTGCCAGCAGCTCCTTATATTCCGAGCGGGGGAATGAGCAGTTCTTC. V and J are TRBV7-6 and TRBJ2-1; 8 nucleotides align to TRBD2. The V gene end was trimmed by 4 bases and the J gene end by 7 bases; junction bases not matched to a gene: 12. The CDR3 has 16 residues. CDR1 is SGHVS, CDR2 FNYEAQ, per germline.

This clonotype was seen repeatedly, ten times or more. The genes are TRBV21-1 and TRBJ2-6; the table's TRBD1 call for D was not verified on the DNA. TRBV21-1 is given as a pseudogene. CDR3 size: 19 residues. The CDR3 coding sequence is TGTGCCAGCAGCAAAGCGAGGCCAGGGGCCTTCTCTGGGGCCAACGTCCTGACTTTC. Translating it yields CASSKARPGAFSGANVLTF.

This clonotype was detected many times. CDR3 sequence reads: CASSAGTANTGELFF. The CDR3, as DNA: TGTGCCAGCAGCGCCGGGACAGCGAACACCGGGGAGCTGTTTTTT. This chain uses TRBV5-6 with TRBJ2-2, with 7 bases lining up with TRBD1. This CDR3 is 15 amino acids long. In germline, CDR1 is SGHDT, CDR2 YYEEEE. V trimming: 4 bases; J trimming: 0 bases; junction bases outside the gene matches: 3.

The V call is TRBV7-2, the J call TRBJ2-5; 9 nucleotides agree with TRBD2. J lost 0 bases, V lost 1 base, and 6 bases had no gene match. Germline lookup yields CDR1 SGHTA and CDR2 FQGNSA. This CDR3 has 17 residues. CDR3 protein: CASSLVLRGGYQETQYF. CDR3 nucleotide sequence: TGTGCCAGCAGCTTAGTGCTGCGGGGGGGGTACCAAGAGACCCAGTACTTC.

This clonotype was counted between two and nine times. This chain uses TRBV3-1 with TRBJ2-7; D is undetermined. Trimming cost V 3 bases and J 1 base, with 10 bases left between them. CDR3 size: 14 residues. Germline CDR1 reads LGHDT; CDR2 reads YNNKEL (reference sequence). The CDR3: CASSQNPFSYEQYF. In DNA, the CDR3 is TGTGCCAGCAGCCAGAATCCATTTTCCTACGAGCAGTACTTC.

This clonotype was observed a handful of times. The chain is built from TRBV10-3 and TRBJ2-7; unclear D gene. The V end was cut by 0 bases, the J end by 3 bases, with 12 bases between. CDR3 length: 15 residues. Germline V gives CDR1 ENHRY, CDR2 SYGVKD. CDR3 protein: CAISESLEKSYEQYF. CDR3 bases: TGTGCCATCAGTGAGTCACTCGAGAAAAGCTACGAGCAGTACTTC.

This clonotype was seen a handful of times. This rearrangement joins TRBV18 to TRBJ2-6; 9 nucleotides align to TRBD1. The CDR3 has 16 amino acids. The germline V gene has CDR1 KGHSH and CDR2 LQKENI. Trimming took 6 bases from V and 0 from J; bases not matched to a gene: 3. DNA for the CDR3: TGTGCCAGCTCTCCGACAGGGGGCTCTGGGGCCAACGTCCTGACTTTC. Translating it yields CASSPTGGSGANVLTF.

There are a few counts of this clonotype. The chain's CDR3 is CSAAISYNEQFF. CDR3 sequence (DNA): TGCAGTGCTGCCATTTCCTACAATGAGCAGTTCTTC. The chain recombines TRBV20-1 with TRBJ2-1, with D uncertain. With 5 bases removed from V and 1 base from J, the gap between germline ends came to 6 bases. CDR1 DFQATT and CDR2 SNEGSKA come from the germline V gene (reference sequence). The CDR3 consists of 12 residues.

The chain links TRBV5-1 to TRBJ2-1; D perhaps matches TRBD1 (6 bases). Germline V gene lookup returns CDR1 SGHRS and CDR2 YFSETQ. The CDR3 covers 15 residues. Trimming removed 1 base from V and 4 bases from J, with 12 bases in between. The CDR3 region is CASSLMNREYNEQFF. The CDR3 DNA is TGCGCCAGCAGCTTGATGAACAGGGAATACAATGAGCAGTTCTTC.

This clonotype was counted between two and nine times. The chain is built from TRBV15 and TRBJ2-1, with D perhaps matching TRBD2 (5 bases). This CDR3 spans 14 amino acids. CDR1 is LNHNV, CDR2 YYDKDF, per germline (reference sequence). Trimming removed 3 bases from V and 6 bases from J, with 12 bases in between. This CDR3 reads CATSSRYGVNEQFF. Written as DNA, the CDR3 is TGTGCCACCAGCAGCAGGTACGGGGTCAATGAGCAGTTCTTC.

In this sample, this clonotype turned up many times. This rearrangement joins TRBV5-6 to TRBJ1-4; 7 nucleotides match TRBD1. V was pared by 4 bases and J by 4 bases, with 10 bases of the junction left unmatched. The germline CDR1 and CDR2 sequences are SGHDT and YYEEEE. The CDR3 totals 16 residues. The CDR3: CASSIENRGFNEKLFF. DNA of the CDR3: TGTGCCAGCAGCATCGAAAACAGGGGATTTAATGAAAAACTGTTTTTT.

The chain has TRBV29-1 and TRBJ2-7; no reliable D call. Germline V lookup: CDR1 SQVTM, CDR2 ANQGSEA. The V and J ends lost 1 base and 5 bases respectively, with 12 bases between them. The CDR3 spans 13 residues. The CDR3, as DNA: TGCAGCGTTGAAGTGACCGGGCTCGACGAGCAGTACTTC. This encodes CSVEVTGLDEQYF.

There are many counts of this clonotype. The V call is TRBV24-1, the J call TRBJ1-1, with D possibly TRBD1 on 6 matching bases. Germline CDR1 reads KGHDR; CDR2 reads SFDVKD. V lost 4 bases and J lost 1, with 9 bases in between. The CDR3 covers 14 residues. The CDR3 loop reads CATSDNRANTEAFF. The DNA of the CDR3 is TGTGCCACCAGTGACAACAGGGCGAACACTGAAGCTTTCTTT.

This clonotype was counted between two and nine times. The chain combines TRBV30 with TRBJ2-3, with 12 bases lining up with TRBD1. The V segment lost 1 base and the J segment 5 bases; nucleotides outside the gene matches: 1. This CDR3 has 14 residues. Germline-derived CDR1 and CDR2 are GTSNPN and SVGIG (reference sequence). CDR3 sequence: CAWSGDRGRDTQYF. The DNA of the CDR3 is TGTGCCTGGAGTGGGGACAGGGGGCGAGATACGCAGTATTTT.

There are a few counts of this clonotype. J is TRBJ2-7 and V is TRBV28; 10 bases line up with TRBD2. Per the germline V gene, CDR1 is MDHEN and CDR2 is SYDVKM. The V gene end was trimmed by 5 bases and the J gene end by 6 bases; junction bases not matched to a gene: 10. The CDR3 is 15 amino acids. DNA for the CDR3: TGTGCCAGCAGTATATCTAGCGGGAGACAAGTCGAGCAGTACTTC. Its protein product is CASSISSGRQVEQYF.

This clonotype was seen more than once but under ten times. The V call is TRBV7-2, the J call TRBJ2-7, with a possible D match to TRBD2 (6 bases). V shed 6 bases and J shed 2 bases, with 17 bases lying between them. The V gene's germline CDR1 is SGHTA and CDR2 FQGNSA. The CDR3 is 15 amino acids. The CDR3 coding sequence is TGTGCCAGCAGAAAGGGAGGAACACCAACCTACGAGCAGTACTTC. Its protein product is CASRKGGTPTYEQYF.

This rearrangement joins TRBV29-1 to TRBJ2-1; 8 nucleotides line up with TRBD2. The CDR3 contains 16 residues. Trimming removed 5 bases from V and 0 bases from J; junction bases left unmatched: 9. The germline CDR1 and CDR2 sequences are SQVTM and ANQGSEA. The CDR3 spells CSVTGLAKSSYNEQFF. The CDR3 DNA follows: TGCAGCGTTACCGGACTAGCCAAGAGCTCCTACAATGAGCAGTTCTTC.

The chain employs TRBV24-1 and TRBJ2-1; D may be TRBD2 (5 bases). Germline CDR1 is KGHDR and CDR2 is SFDVKD. The CDR3 extends over 16 amino acids. The ends were cut back, 3 bases at V and 4 bases at J, with 15 bases in the middle. CDR3 coding DNA: TGTGCCACCAGTGATAGTTTGGGAGAACCTTACAATGAGCAGTTCTTC. Translating it yields CATSDSLGEPYNEQFF.

The chain carries TRBV20-1 and TRBJ1-6; 8 bases are shared with TRBD1. Germline values: CDR1 DFQATT, CDR2 SNEGSKA (reference sequence). The CDR3 totals 13 residues. The trim removed 2 bases at V and 7 bases at J, leaving 1 base unmatched. The CDR3 DNA is TGCAGTGCTAGACGACAGGGGAATTCACCCCTCCACTTT. Its translation is CSARRQGNSPLHF.

Ten or more counts support this clonotype. The chain has TRBV7-2 and TRBJ2-3, with 8 nucleotides matching TRBD2. J was trimmed by 1 base and V by 0 bases; bases with no gene match: 0. This CDR3 has 15 residues. Looked up from germline, CDR1 is SGHTA and CDR2 is FQGNSA. The CDR3 is CASSLARGGTDTQYF. Written as DNA, the CDR3 is TGTGCCAGCAGCTTAGCGCGGGGGGGCACAGATACGCAGTATTTT.

This clonotype was counted ten times or more. J is TRBJ2-2 and V is TRBV5-5, with D perhaps matching TRBD1 (5 bases). The CDR3 runs to 15 residues. Germline values: CDR1 SGHKS, CDR2 YYEKEE (reference sequence). Trimming cost V 2 bases and J 5 bases, with 13 bases left between them. CDR3 loop: CASSLVPGMTGELFF. Written as DNA, the CDR3 is TGTGCCAGCAGCTTAGTTCCAGGGATGACCGGGGAGCTGTTTTTT.